The 30 T cell receptor beta chains below were found in one sample sequenced in a study of blood T cells in healthy people across ages. Next came a second PCR, run for about 7 to 11 cycles, which used a sample-barcoded 5' primer along with a J-beta primer mix. Via MiXCR, TCRdb re-called the 5' RACE reads, giving one row per CDR3 protein. The repertoire includes more than 650,000 distinct CDR3 sequences, about 53% of them detected once, and roughly 37% sits in the top ten. Input material: blood. These receptors all stem from a man older than 75 in good health.

CDR3 region: CASSLLARLRGEAFF. The CDR3 bases are TGTGCCAGCAGTTTATTGGCAAGGCTAAGGGGTGAAGCTTTCTTT. V and J are TRBV27 and TRBJ1-1, with D maybe TRBD1 (5 bases). In germline, CDR1 is MNHEY, CDR2 SMNVEV (reference sequence). Trimming cost V 1 base and J 7 bases, with 16 bases left between them. The CDR3 extends over 15 amino acids.

This chain links TRBV7-2 with TRBJ1-1; no firm D call. CDR1 is SGHTA and CDR2 is FQGNSA in the germline V gene. The CDR3 spans 14 residues. The germline V and J ends were trimmed by 4 bases and 1 base, with 10 bases remaining between them. The CDR3 nucleotides are TGTGCCAGCAGCTGGTCGGGTACGAACACTGAAGCTTTCTTT. Protein sequence: CASSWSGTNTEAFF.

The genes are TRBV7-2 and TRBJ2-6, with 9 bases identical to TRBD1. The CDR3 is 18 amino acids. The germline gives CDR1 SGHTA, CDR2 FQGNSA. Trimming cost V 5 bases and J 0 bases; bases outside gene matches: 8. CDR3 region: CASSARQGVSSGANVLTF. Written as DNA, the CDR3 is TGTGCCAGCAGCGCAAGACAGGGGGTTAGCTCTGGGGCCAACGTCCTGACTTTC.

This chain links TRBV20-1 with TRBJ2-1; the match to TRBD2 covers 9 bases. Germline lookup yields CDR1 DFQATT and CDR2 SNEGSKA (reference sequence). CDR3 length equals 16 residues. Trimming at V came to 3 bases and at J to 4 bases, leaving 10 bases not matched to a gene. CDR3 bases: TGCAGTGCTAGGCCAATAGCGGGAGTAGGATACAATGAGCAGTTCTTC. This encodes CSARPIAGVGYNEQFF.

This chain joins TRBV30 and TRBJ1-1; D not certain. The CDR3 contains 10 residues. Trimming took 3 bases from V and 11 from J, leaving 10 bases between them. CDR1 is GTSNPN, CDR2 SVGIG, per germline (reference sequence). This CDR3 reads CAWSDVGAFF. CDR3 sequence (DNA): TGTGCCTGGAGCGACGTCGGGGCTTTCTTT.

This rearrangement joins TRBV24-1 to TRBJ2-3; 13 bases agree with TRBD2. The CDR3 extends over 16 amino acids. Germline CDR1 KGHDR, CDR2 SFDVKD. The trim removed 5 bases at V and 4 bases at J, leaving 5 bases unmatched. The CDR3 spells CATSVWTSGSADTQYF. CDR3 coding DNA: TGTGCCACCAGTGTCTGGACTAGCGGGAGCGCAGATACGCAGTATTTT.

This clonotype occurred a few times. The chain joins TRBV12-3 or TRBV12-4 to TRBJ2-3; the match to TRBD2 covers 9 bases. The CDR3 extends over 12 amino acids. Trimming removed 8 bases from V and 8 bases from J; junction bases left unmatched: 5. This CDR3 reads CASRTSAGTQYF. CDR3 bases: TGTGCCAGCCGGACTAGCGCGGGTACGCAGTATTTT.

This clonotype was observed a single time. The V and J genes are TRBV7-9 and TRBJ2-5; 7 bases match TRBD1. Judging by the DNA end, TRBJ2-1 fits better; the J call may be wrong. Germline-derived CDR1 and CDR2 are SEHNR and FQNEAQ (reference sequence). This CDR3 comprises 14 residues. The CDR3 coding sequence is TGTGCCAGCAGCTTCTGGGACAGCCAAGAGACCCAGTTCTTC. Residues: CASSFWDSQETQFF.

The chain uses TRBV4-2 and TRBJ2-7; tentative D call: TRBD2 (5 bases). TRBJ2-5 explains the end of the DNA better; the J call may be wrong. The CDR3 is 16 amino acids. Germline CDR1 is LGHNA and CDR2 is YNFKEQ. CDR3 sequence reads: CASSQERVAPQETQYF. DNA for the CDR3: TGTGCCAGCAGCCAGGAGAGGGTGGCCCCACAAGAGACCCAGTACTTC.

The gene calls are TRBV29-1 and TRBJ2-5, with 9 bases matching TRBD2. The CDR3 spans 13 residues. V lost 7 bases to trimming and J lost 4 bases; unmatched junction nucleotides: 7. The germline V gene encodes CDR1 SQVTM and CDR2 ANQGSEA. DNA for the CDR3: TGCAGCGGGGCGGGACTAGCTGGAGAGACCCAGTACTTC. Amino acids: CSGAGLAGETQYF. Using reference TRBV29-1 and TRBJ2-5 for the parts outside the CDR3, the full variable domain is SAVISQKPSRDICQRGTSLTIQCQVDSQVTMMFWYRQQPGQSLTLIATANQGSEATYESGFVIDKFPISRPNLTFSTLTVSNMSPEDSSIYLCSGAGLAGETQYFGPGTRLLVL.

The chain uses TRBV5-1 and TRBJ2-3, with TRBD1 matching over 7 bases. Germline assignment: CDR1 SGHRS and CDR2 YFSETQ. After removal of 4 bases from V and 4 bases from J, the junction contained 12 bases not matched to a gene. The CDR3 totals 16 residues. CDR3 sequence reads: CASSPPTDRAADTQYF. DNA for the CDR3: TGCGCCAGCAGCCCACCAACCGACAGGGCGGCAGATACGCAGTATTTT.

This chain links TRBV20-1 with TRBJ2-3, with 8 bases fitting TRBD2. The ends lost 2 bases at V and 1 base at J; junction bases unmatched: 5. Germline lookup yields CDR1 DFQATT and CDR2 SNEGSKA (reference sequence). CDR3 length: 15 residues. CDR3 sequence reads: CSARSLAAGTDTQYF. The CDR3 DNA follows: TGCAGTGCTAGATCACTAGCGGCTGGCACAGATACGCAGTATTTT.

This clonotype was seen a few times. The chain is built from TRBV6-6 and TRBJ1-2; 7 bases fit TRBD1. This CDR3 comprises 16 residues. Trimming at V came to 0 bases and at J to 4 bases, leaving 8 bases not matched to a gene. In germline, CDR1 is MNHNY, CDR2 SVGAGI (reference sequence). This CDR3 reads CASSYSPGGEIYGYTF. The DNA of the CDR3 is TGTGCCAGCAGTTACTCCCCAGGGGGAGAGATCTATGGCTACACCTTC.

This chain links TRBV7-9 with TRBJ1-2, with 10 bases identical to TRBD1. Germline V gene lookup returns CDR1 SEHNR and CDR2 FQNEAQ (reference sequence). V was clipped by 3 bases and J by 3 bases; unmatched bases: 7. The CDR3 spans 16 residues. The CDR3 spells CASSFSGTGVYYGYTF. DNA for the CDR3: TGTGCCAGCAGCTTCTCCGGGACAGGGGTGTACTATGGCTACACCTTC.

V is TRBV5-5 and J is TRBJ2-5; 7 nucleotides align to TRBD2. Germline assignment: CDR1 SGHKS and CDR2 YYEKEE (reference sequence). This CDR3 has 15 residues. V lost 0 bases, J lost 11 bases, and 13 bases stayed unmatched. The CDR3 DNA follows: TGTGCCAGCAGCTTGGAGGCGGGAGCTTTCAATAAGCAGTACTTC. Translating gives CASSLEAGAFNKQYF. The full variable domain, its missing parts supplied by reference TRBV5-5 and TRBJ2-5, is DAGVTQSPTHLIKTRGQQVTLRCSPISGHKSVSWYQQVLGQGPQFIFQYYEKEERGRGNFPDRFSARQFPNYSSELNVNALLLGDSALYLCASSLEAGAFNKQYFGPGTRLLVL.

This chain joins TRBV30 and TRBJ2-1; TRBD2 matches at 12 bases. Germline V gene lookup returns CDR1 GTSNPN and CDR2 SVGIG (reference sequence). J lost 8 bases, V lost 5 bases, and 4 bases had no gene match. The length of the CDR3 is 13 residues. The CDR3 reads CAWGLAGLDEQFF. Here the CDR3 DNA reads TGTGCCTGGGGACTAGCGGGATTGGATGAGCAGTTCTTC.

The chain is built from TRBV12-3 or TRBV12-4 and TRBJ2-2; either TRBD1 or TRBD2 may fit D (5 bases each). This CDR3 comprises 16 residues. The V gene lost 6 bases and the J gene lost 4 bases, with 18 bases spanning the gap. The CDR3 sequence: CASSPQGRPATGELFF. CDR3 nucleotide sequence: TGTGCCAGCAGCCCGCAGGGACGGCCCGCCACCGGGGAGCTGTTTTTT.

This clonotype was counted only a few times. The chain has TRBV11-2 and TRBJ2-4; D possibly corresponds to TRBD2 (5 bases). V was pared by 0 bases and J by 13 bases, with 16 bases between. Germline CDR1 reads SGHAT; CDR2 reads FQNNGV. The CDR3 consists of 14 residues. The CDR3 reads CASSLDRPPGEQYF. As DNA, the CDR3 is TGTGCCAGCAGCTTAGATAGACCCCCCGGGGAGCAGTACTTC. Based on the CDR3 plus reference TRBV11-2 and TRBJ2-4, the full variable domain is EAGVAQSPRYKIIEKRQSVAFWCNPISGHATLYWYQQILGQGPKLLIQFQNNGVVDDSQLPKDRFSAERLKGVDSTLKIQPAKLEDSAVYLCASSLDRPPGEQYFGAGTRLSVL.

V gene TRBV6-6 combines with J gene TRBJ2-5; D is unclear. V dropped 6 bases and J dropped 10 bases, with 18 bases sitting between them. Germline loops: CDR1 MNHNY, CDR2 SVGAGI (reference sequence). CDR3 length: 13 residues. CDR3 sequence (DNA): TGTGCCAGCAGACGATACCAGTATTGGGACCAGTACTTC. This gives the protein CASRRYQYWDQYF.

The V gene is TRBV6-1, the J gene TRBJ1-2; 12 nucleotides agree with TRBD1. Per germline, CDR1 MNHNS and CDR2 SASEGT. Unmatched junction bases numbered 13, after V lost 3 bases and J lost 8 bases. This CDR3 region has 17 residues. CDR3 protein: CASSDPFPGQGAGGYTF. CDR3 bases: TGTGCCAGCAGTGATCCGTTCCCGGGACAGGGGGCTGGAGGCTACACCTTC.

The V gene is TRBV29-1, the J gene TRBJ2-1, with D perhaps matching TRBD1 (6 bases). V lost 4 bases and J lost 4, with 14 bases in between. Per the germline V gene, CDR1 is SQVTM and CDR2 is ANQGSEA. This CDR3 contains 14 residues. DNA for the CDR3: TGCAGCGTTGTACTGGGACACACTTACAATGAGCAGTTCTTC. This translates into CSVVLGHTYNEQFF.

This clonotype showed up just a few times. The chain carries TRBV29-1 and TRBJ2-5; TRBD2 might be the D (7 bases). V was cut by 3 bases and J by 4 bases, with 24 bases left in between. The CDR3 is 17 amino acids. The germline CDR1 and CDR2 sequences are SQVTM and ANQGSEA. CDR3 bases: TGCAGCGTTGACCCCCTGGGGGGGGGCACCCACATAGAGACCCAGTACTTC. Translated: CSVDPLGGGTHIETQYF.

CDR3 DNA: TGTGCCAGCAGCCCACGCCTCTCACAGGGTACAAATGAGCAGTTCTTC. Protein sequence: CASSPRLSQGTNEQFF. The gene calls are TRBV7-3 and TRBJ2-1; TRBD1 might be the D (6 bases). V gave up 5 bases and J gave up 7 bases, with 21 bases separating them. The germline V gene has CDR1 SGHTA and CDR2 FQGTGA. The CDR3 has 16 residues.

The V gene is TRBV5-1, the J gene TRBJ1-1; D is possibly TRBD1 (5 bases). Germline V lookup: CDR1 SGHRS, CDR2 YFSETQ. V lost 6 bases, J lost 3 bases, and 15 bases lay in between. The CDR3 is 14 residues long. The CDR3 DNA is TGCGCCAGCACCCAAACGGGGGACCACACTGAAGCTTTCTTT. Amino acids: CASTQTGDHTEAFF. Variable domain in full (rest from reference TRBV5-1 and TRBJ1-1): KAGVTQTPRYLIKTRGQQVTLSCSPISGHRSVSWYQQTPGQGLQFLFEYFSETQRNKGNFPGRFSGRQFSNSRSEMNVSTLELGDSALYLCASTQTGDHTEAFFGQGTRLTVV.

The chain carries TRBV10-3 and TRBJ2-7; the D gene is possibly TRBD1 (5 bases). The CDR3 sequence is 14 residues long. The V and J ends lost 3 bases and 3 bases respectively, with 12 bases between them. CDR1 and CDR2 from the germline V gene are ENHRY and SYGVKD. The CDR3 protein is CAISEGPGNYEQYF. CDR3 nucleotides: TGTGCCATCAGTGAAGGACCAGGGAACTACGAGCAGTACTTC.

This clonotype has more than one count but fewer than ten. This chain uses TRBV12-3 or TRBV12-4 with TRBJ2-5, with D perhaps TRBD2 (6 bases). Trimming removed 5 bases from V and 0 bases from J, with 13 bases in between. CDR3 length: 15 residues. The CDR3: CASSLTSSYQETQYF. The CDR3 DNA reads as TGTGCCAGCAGTCTAACTAGCAGCTACCAAGAGACCCAGTACTTC.

The V call is TRBV2, the J call TRBJ2-7; D perhaps matches TRBD1 (6 bases). V shed 3 bases and J shed 2 bases, with 11 bases lying between them. Germline CDR1 is SNHLY and CDR2 is FYNNEI. CDR3 size: 14 residues. The CDR3 loop is CASSEGAGTYEQYF. CDR3 nucleotide sequence: TGTGCCAGCAGTGAGGGGGCGGGCACCTACGAGCAGTACTTC.

The CDR3 spells CATSDGQGRGYTF. The CDR3 region has the DNA TGTGCCACCAGTGATGGACAGGGCAGAGGCTACACCTTC. The chain recombines TRBV24-1 with TRBJ1-2; 8 bases align to TRBD1. CDR1 and CDR2 (germline): KGHDR, SFDVKD. The CDR3 has 13 residues. The trim removed 3 bases at V and 8 bases at J, leaving 4 bases unmatched.

The chain employs TRBV5-1 and TRBJ2-1; 9 positions match TRBD1. Unmatched junction bases numbered 4, after V lost 3 bases and J lost 0 bases. CDR1 SGHRS and CDR2 YFSETQ come from the germline V gene. CDR3 size: 16 residues. Here the CDR3 reads CASSWRDRASYNEQFF. The CDR3 coding sequence is TGCGCCAGCAGCTGGAGGGACAGGGCCTCCTACAATGAGCAGTTCTTC. The full variable domain, completed using reference TRBV5-1 and TRBJ2-1, is KAGVTQTPRYLIKTRGQQVTLSCSPISGHRSVSWYQQTPGQGLQFLFEYFSETQRNKGNFPGRFSGRQFSNSRSEMNVSTLELGDSALYLCASSWRDRASYNEQFFGPGTRLTVL.

This clonotype was found a few times. This rearrangement joins TRBV6-2 or TRBV6-3 to TRBJ2-7, with a weak D call TRBD2 (6 bases). The J call may not be correct, given that the DNA end is closer to TRBJ2-4. Per germline, CDR1 MNHEY and CDR2 SVGEGT. The CDR3 has 14 amino acids. In nucleotides, the CDR3 is TGTGCCAGCAGCCGCGGGACGTCGGGGAACATTCAGTACTTC. As protein: CASSRGTSGNIQYF.